The text below deals with one TCR beta chain. Its specificity is not known. TRB cDNA was prepared as libraries by UMI-labeled 5' RACE. TCRdb reanalyzed the 5' RACE reads and collapses them to one entry per CDR3 protein, without DNA. Its table lists around 92,000 distinct CDR3 sequences. The sample comes from a study of CXCR3-negative and CXCR3-positive naive CD8 T cells. The germline V gene has CDR1 SQVTM and CDR2 ANQGSEA. The length of the CDR3 is 15 residues. General study points: The level of CXCR3 expression partially decreased after cryopreservation; the majority of assays used fresh PBMCs. Naive CXCR3-negative cells resembled naive CXCR3-positive cells in TRBV-TRBJ usage; memory cells differed.

Sequenced sample: naive CXCR3- CD8+ T cells from blood. Subset denoted: CD45RO-CCR7+CD27+CD95- naive CD8+ T cells lacking CXCR3 (TNR3-). The rearrangement joins TRBV29-1 to TRBJ2-6; TCRdb calls TRBD2, which cannot be checked without DNA. This clonotype was sampled from a human donor in good health. Some clones in this sample may be carry-over from other donors' samples. CDR3 protein: CSVDGGGPGANVLTF.